These 19 T cell receptor beta chains came from one sample sequenced in a study of cytomegalovirus exposure and HLA in healthy donors. PCR used 60 Vbeta primers and 13 Jbeta primers. Libraries were prepared by immunoSEQ multiplex PCR; TCRdb keeps only in-frame clonotypes and omits some of them. The table records around 93,000 clones, 78% of them present only once. The sequenced sample consisted of PBMCs. Receptors originate from a woman between 35 and 50 years old in good health and CMV-seronegative.

V is TRBV25-1 and J is TRBJ2-7; no firm D call. Trimming removed 3 bases at V and 6 bases at J, with 9 bases between. Per the germline V gene, CDR1 is MGHDK and CDR2 is SYGVNS. The CDR3 length is 12 residues. CDR3 sequence reads: CASSDPRLEQYF. As DNA, the CDR3 is TGTGCCAGCAGTGATCCCAGGCTCGAGCAGTACTTC.

This chain uses TRBV28 with TRBJ2-5; 9 bases fit TRBD1. The CDR3 length is 15 residues. CDR1 is MDHEN, CDR2 SYDVKM, per germline. After removal of 9 bases from V and 3 bases from J, the junction contained 11 bases not matched to a gene. The CDR3 is CASRETGGGKETQYF. CDR3 nucleotide sequence: TGTGCCAGTCGAGAGACAGGGGGTGGAAAAGAGACCCAGTACTTC.

The CDR3 sequence is CASRETGGRSNEQFF. The CDR3, as DNA: TGCGCCAGCAGGGAAACAGGGGGCAGGAGCAATGAGCAGTTCTTC. The genes are TRBV10-2 and TRBJ2-1, with TRBD1 identical over 9 bases. Germline V gene data show CDR1 as WSHSY and CDR2 as SAAADI. The CDR3 is 15 residues long. With V trimmed by 6 bases and J by 6 bases, 9 bases remained unmatched.

The chain combines TRBV18 with TRBJ2-7; 9 bases align to TRBD1. CDR1 is KGHSH, CDR2 LQKENI, per germline. This CDR3 has 13 amino acids. The junction had 1 base not matched to a gene; V was cut back by 4 bases and J by 3 bases. The CDR3 region has the DNA TGTGCCAGCTCACGGGACAGGGACTACGAGCAGTACTTC. Translated, it gives CASSRDRDYEQYF.

This chain links TRBV4-3 with TRBJ2-2; 8 nucleotides match TRBD1. J was trimmed by 4 bases and V by 4 bases; bases with no gene match: 2. Germline-derived CDR1 and CDR2 are LGHNA and YSLEER. This CDR3 has 14 residues. CDR3 region: CASSPGGFTGELFF. CDR3 sequence (DNA): TGCGCCAGCAGCCCAGGGGGCTTCACCGGGGAGCTGTTTTTT.

About this clone itself: The sample carries other DNA sequences with the same CDR3. CDR3 DNA sequence: TGTGCCAGCAGCGTAGATGGGAGACCTGGAAACACCATATATTTT. Amino acid sequence: CASSVDGRPGNTIYF. This chain links TRBV9 with TRBJ1-3; D is unresolved. This CDR3 contains 15 residues. Germline V gene data show CDR1 as SGDLS and CDR2 as YYNGEE. Trimming took off 0 bases at V and 2 bases at J, with 9 bases between the two ends. Supplemented by reference TRBV9 and TRBJ1-3, the full variable domain reads DSGVTQTPKHLITATGQRVTLRCSPRSGDLSVYWYQQSLDQGLQFLIQYYNGEERAKGNILERFSAQQFPDLHSELNLSSLELGDSALYFCASSVDGRPGNTIYFGEGSWLTVV.

The chain is built from TRBV18 and TRBJ2-1; TRBD2 aligns across 7 bases. V was clipped by 1 base and J by 9 bases; unmatched bases: 12. Germline-derived CDR1 and CDR2 are KGHSH and LQKENI. The CDR3 is 16 amino acids. The CDR3 nucleotides are TGTGCCAGCTCACCACGGTGGCTAGCGGTTTCCCCTGAGCAGTTCTTC. Translated: CASSPRWLAVSPEQFF. Using reference TRBV18 and TRBJ2-1 for the parts outside the CDR3, the full variable domain is NAGVMQNPRHLVRRRGQEARLRCSPMKGHSHVYWYRQLPEEGLKFMVYLQKENIIDESGMPKERFSAEFPKEGPSILRIQQVVRGDSAAYFCASSPRWLAVSPEQFFGPGTRLTVL.

This clone was seen only a few times. This chain uses TRBV5-4 with TRBJ1-1; a possible D gene is TRBD1 (6 bases). The ends were cut back, 3 bases at V and 0 bases at J, with 6 bases in the middle. The CDR3 sequence is 13 residues long. Looked up from germline, CDR1 is SGHNT and CDR2 is YYREEE (reference sequence). DNA for the CDR3: TGTGCCAGCAGCTGGGGGCTGAACACTGAAGCTTTCTTT. Residues: CASSWGLNTEAFF.

The gene calls are TRBV6-1 and TRBJ2-5; TRBD1 matches 9 bases. The CDR3 is 14 amino acids. The junction had 4 bases not matched to a gene; V was cut back by 4 bases and J by 4 bases. The V gene's germline CDR1 is MNHNS and CDR2 SASEGT. The chain's CDR3 is CASSGDRDLETQYF. CDR3 sequence (DNA): TGTGCCAGCAGTGGGGACAGGGACTTAGAGACCCAGTACTTC.

The J gene is TRBJ1-1, the V gene TRBV5-1, with a tentative D call TRBD1 (5 bases). The CDR3 is 14 residues long. The germline V and J ends were trimmed by 4 bases and 0 bases, with 10 bases remaining between them. Germline lookup yields CDR1 SGHRS and CDR2 YFSETQ. CDR3 bases: TGCGCCAGCAGCCCCAGGGATTTGAACACTGAAGCTTTCTTT. Protein: CASSPRDLNTEAFF.

The V gene is TRBV19, the J gene TRBJ2-7; 8 bases are a match to TRBD2. V trimming: 5 bases; J trimming: 0 bases; junction bases outside the gene matches: 6. Per the germline V gene, CDR1 is LNHDA and CDR2 is SQIVND (reference sequence). There are 15 residues in the CDR3. The CDR3 coding sequence is TGTGCCAGTAGTGAATCTAGCGGGTACTCCTACGAGCAGTACTTC. Amino acid sequence: CASSESSGYSYEQYF.

The J gene is TRBJ1-1, the V gene TRBV30; D is ambiguous. The CDR3 is 13 residues long. The V and J ends lost 0 bases and 7 bases respectively, with 12 bases between them. Germline values: CDR1 GTSNPN, CDR2 SVGIG (reference sequence). The CDR3 protein is CAWSVPNRCEAFF. The CDR3 DNA reads TGTGCCTGGAGTGTCCCTAACCGTTGTGAAGCTTTCTTT.

This chain uses TRBV5-1 with TRBJ2-3, with D possibly matching TRBD2 (5 bases). The CDR3 has 16 residues. The germline V gene encodes CDR1 SGHRS and CDR2 YFSETQ. The germline V and J ends were trimmed by 2 bases and 0 bases, with 13 bases remaining between them. The CDR3 here is CASSFTRELSTDTQYF. The CDR3 region has the DNA TGCGCCAGCAGCTTCACTAGGGAACTTAGCACAGATACGCAGTATTTT.

V and J are TRBV5-1 and TRBJ2-7; TRBD2 matches at 9 bases. CDR3 length equals 14 residues. The J segment lost 4 bases and the V segment lost 0 bases, leaving 2 bases of the junction unmatched. Germline V gene data show CDR1 as SGHRS and CDR2 as YFSETQ. The CDR3 protein is CASSLGTSEYEQYF. As DNA, the CDR3 is TGCGCCAGCAGCTTGGGGACTAGCGAGTACGAGCAGTACTTC.

J is TRBJ2-3 and V is TRBV10-3; 11 nucleotides agree with TRBD2. Per the germline V gene, CDR1 is ENHRY and CDR2 is SYGVKD. V was pared by 5 bases and J by 1 base, with 8 bases of the junction left unmatched. This CDR3 region has 17 residues. CDR3 DNA: TGTGCCATCAGTCTCCCAACTAGCGGGAGCGGCACAGATACGCAGTATTTT. Encoded protein: CAISLPTSGSGTDTQYF.

This clone came up once. J is TRBJ2-5 and V is TRBV7-2; TRBD2 matches 13 bases. This CDR3 comprises 16 residues. The germline V gene encodes CDR1 SGHTA and CDR2 FQGNSA. With V trimmed by 2 bases and J by 4 bases, 4 bases remained unmatched. CDR3 in DNA: TGTGCCAGCAGCTTAACGACTAGCGGGAGGAGAGAGACCCAGTACTTC. This codes for CASSLTTSGRRETQYF.

V and J are TRBV28 and TRBJ1-2; TRBD1 matches at 10 bases. V lost 6 bases to trimming and J lost 2 bases; unmatched junction nucleotides: 9. The CDR3 has 16 amino acids. Germline-derived CDR1 and CDR2 are MDHEN and SYDVKM. The CDR3 nucleotides read TGTGCCAGCAGACTTCAGACAGGGGGCTCCAACTATGGCTACACCTTC. This translates into CASRLQTGGSNYGYTF.

The chain uses TRBV27 and TRBJ1-4; the match to TRBD1 covers 10 bases. Germline CDR1 reads MNHEY; CDR2 reads SMNVEV (reference sequence). The trim removed 5 bases at V and 5 bases at J, leaving 5 bases unmatched. The length of the CDR3 is 15 residues. The CDR3 region is CASSAPGQGNEKLFF. For the CDR3, the DNA is TGTGCCAGCAGTGCCCCGGGACAGGGGAATGAAAAACTGTTTTTT.

The chain employs TRBV4-2 and TRBJ2-2; D not certain. Trimming shortened V by 1 base and J by 6 bases, and 12 bases separated the two germline ends. Germline V gene data show CDR1 as LGHNA and CDR2 as YNFKEQ. CDR3 length: 15 residues. The CDR3 DNA reads TGTGCCAGCAGCCAAGGACCTAGGTCCTCCGGGGAGCTGTTTTTT. Translated: CASSQGPRSSGELFF.